The clone carrying this T cell receptor (beta chain) was picked up one time. Germline assignment: CDR1 SGHVS and CDR2 FNYEAQ. Between the trimmed V and J ends, which lost 0 bases and 0 bases, there was a span of 23 bases. The CDR3 loop spans 20 amino acids. These data originate in a study of T cell responses to AZD1222 COVID-19 vaccine. Libraries were prepared by immunoSEQ multiplex PCR; TCRdb keeps only in-frame clonotypes and omits some of them. The sample gives roughly 40,000 clones, 88% of which show up once; 20% to 30% is in the top ten. Here the sequenced sample was peripheral blood, taken 28 days after the second AZD1222 dose. The receptor was derived from an adult who received the AZD1222 COVID-19 vaccine. This rearrangement joins TRBV7-6 to TRBJ1-2; a possible D gene is TRBD1 (6 bases). CDR3 DNA sequence: TGTGCCAGCAGCTTAGCCCACCCCGGTCGGGACACCTATGCTAACTATGGCTACACCTTC. Translating it yields CASSLAHPGRDTYANYGYTF.